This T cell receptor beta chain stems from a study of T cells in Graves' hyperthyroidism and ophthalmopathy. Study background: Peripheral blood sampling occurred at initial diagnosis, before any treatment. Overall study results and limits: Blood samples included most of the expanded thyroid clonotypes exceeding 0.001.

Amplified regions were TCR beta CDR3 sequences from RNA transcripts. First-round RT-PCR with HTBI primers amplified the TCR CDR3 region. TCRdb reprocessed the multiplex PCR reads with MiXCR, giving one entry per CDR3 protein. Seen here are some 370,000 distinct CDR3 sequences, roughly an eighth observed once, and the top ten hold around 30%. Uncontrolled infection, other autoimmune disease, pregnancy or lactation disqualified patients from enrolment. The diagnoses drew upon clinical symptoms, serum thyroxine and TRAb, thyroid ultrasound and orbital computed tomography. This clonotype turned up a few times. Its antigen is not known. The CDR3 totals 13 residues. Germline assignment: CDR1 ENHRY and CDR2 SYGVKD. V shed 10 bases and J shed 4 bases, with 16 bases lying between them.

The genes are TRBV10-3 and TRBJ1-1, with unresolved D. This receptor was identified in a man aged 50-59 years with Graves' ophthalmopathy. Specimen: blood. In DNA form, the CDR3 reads TGTGCCAGCGCGGAGAATTCCGGCACTGAAGCTTTCTTT. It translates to CASAENSGTEAFF.